These 9 T cell receptor beta chains share one sample of origin, sequenced in a study of cytomegalovirus exposure and HLA in healthy donors. PCR used 60 Vbeta primers and 13 Jbeta primers. Generated by immunoSEQ multiplex PCR, the TCRdb table keeps only in-frame clones and is missing some. The sample includes roughly 93,000 clones, around 74% of them seen just once. Material for sequencing was PBMCs. Receptor source: a male donor in good health and CMV-seronegative.

The chain recombines TRBV5-4 with TRBJ2-7; 7 bases agree with TRBD1. The trim removed 3 bases at V and 6 bases at J, leaving 6 bases unmatched. The CDR3 runs 13 residues. CDR1 is SGHNT and CDR2 is YYREEE in the germline V gene (reference sequence). The chain's CDR3 is CASSSSQGVEQYF. The DNA for the CDR3 is TGTGCCAGCAGCTCTAGCCAGGGGGTCGAGCAGTACTTC.

This chain's CDR3 is CASSLKGGDTYEQYF. The CDR3, as DNA: TGTGCCAGCAGCTTAAAGGGCGGGGATACCTACGAGCAGTACTTC. The chain couples TRBV7-2 to TRBJ2-7; TRBD2 might be the D (6 bases). Germline loops: CDR1 SGHTA, CDR2 FQGNSA. This CDR3 spans 15 amino acids. The V and J ends lost 2 bases and 2 bases respectively, with 13 bases between them.

This chain joins TRBV4-1 and TRBJ2-7, with 10 nucleotides matching TRBD2. J gave up 2 bases and V 3 bases, and 4 bases lay outside the gene matches. Germline assignment: CDR1 MGHRA and CDR2 YSYEKL. The CDR3 sequence is 15 residues long. This CDR3 is CASSQGLARAYEQYF. The CDR3, as DNA: TGCGCCAGCAGCCAGGGACTAGCGAGGGCCTACGAGCAGTACTTC.

This clone was counted between two and nine times. The chain uses TRBV23-1 and TRBJ2-1, with TRBD2 identical over 10 bases. TRBV23-1 is classed as an ORF, of uncertain function. The trim removed 1 base at V and 9 bases at J, leaving 9 bases unmatched. This CDR3 has 16 amino acids. The CDR3 sequence is CASSQLKREGRCEQFF. CDR3 coding DNA: TGCGCCAGCAGTCAATTAAAGCGGGAGGGCCGATGTGAGCAGTTCTTC.

The genes are TRBV28 and TRBJ2-4, with TRBD2 as a possible D gene (6 bases). Germline V gene lookup returns CDR1 MDHEN and CDR2 SYDVKM. The CDR3 has 21 residues. V was trimmed by 3 bases and J by 12 bases, leaving 39 bases between them. In nucleotides, the CDR3 is TGTGCCAGCAGTTTTAGAGGTGGAGGAGGGACCAATCTTCATAGGACGTCCACTCAGTACTTC. This translates into CASSFRGGGGTNLHRTSTQYF.

V gene TRBV19 combines with J gene TRBJ1-5; TRBD1 is a possible D gene (5 bases). V shed 3 bases and J shed 7 bases, with 10 bases lying between them. The CDR3 consists of 13 residues. Germline V lookup: CDR1 LNHDA, CDR2 SQIVND (reference sequence). CDR3 nucleotides: TGTGCCAGTAGTATCAGGGCAGGACAGCCCCAGCATTTT. This translates into CASSIRAGQPQHF.

The V gene is TRBV19, the J gene TRBJ2-6; D possibly corresponds to TRBD1 (5 bases). This CDR3 comprises 16 residues. Trimming removed 1 base from V and 4 bases from J, with 11 bases in between. Per germline, CDR1 LNHDA and CDR2 SQIVND (reference sequence). The CDR3 reads CASSIGPGPGANVLTF. CDR3 bases: TGTGCCAGTAGTATAGGTCCAGGGCCCGGGGCCAACGTCCTGACTTTC.

The genes are TRBV5-1 and TRBJ1-4; 12 bases line up with TRBD1. The germline CDR1 and CDR2 sequences are SGHRS and YFSETQ. The CDR3 contains 17 residues. With V trimmed by 4 bases and J by 0 bases, 4 bases remained unmatched. The CDR3 spells CASSPGQGAATNEKLFF. As DNA, the CDR3 is TGCGCCAGCAGCCCGGGACAGGGGGCCGCAACTAATGAAAAACTGTTTTTT.

The chain uses TRBV28 and TRBJ2-1; no clear D gene. The CDR3 runs to 15 residues. Between the trimmed V and J ends, which lost 3 bases and 1 base, there was a span of 10 bases. Germline CDR1 and CDR2: MDHEN and SYDVKM. The CDR3 is CASSLLRVSYNEQFF. The CDR3 DNA sequence: TGTGCCAGCAGTTTGCTACGGGTGTCCTACAATGAGCAGTTCTTC.